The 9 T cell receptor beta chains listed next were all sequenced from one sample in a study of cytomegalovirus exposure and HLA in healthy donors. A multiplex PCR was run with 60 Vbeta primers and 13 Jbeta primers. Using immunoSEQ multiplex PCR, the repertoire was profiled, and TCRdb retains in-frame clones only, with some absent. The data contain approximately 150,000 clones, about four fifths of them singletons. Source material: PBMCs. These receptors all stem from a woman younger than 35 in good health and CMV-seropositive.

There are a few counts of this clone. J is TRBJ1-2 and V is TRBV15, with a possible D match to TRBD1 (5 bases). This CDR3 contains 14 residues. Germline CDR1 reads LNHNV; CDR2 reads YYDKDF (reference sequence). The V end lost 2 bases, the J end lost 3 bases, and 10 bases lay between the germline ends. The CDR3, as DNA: TGTGCCACCAGCAGACAGGGCTTTGACTATGGCTACACCTTC. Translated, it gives CATSRQGFDYGYTF.

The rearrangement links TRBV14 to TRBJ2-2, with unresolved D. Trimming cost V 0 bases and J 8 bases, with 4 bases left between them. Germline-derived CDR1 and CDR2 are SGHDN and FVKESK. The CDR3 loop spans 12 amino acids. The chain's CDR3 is CASSQDSGELFF. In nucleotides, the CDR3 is TGTGCCAGCAGCCAAGATTCGGGGGAGCTGTTTTTT.

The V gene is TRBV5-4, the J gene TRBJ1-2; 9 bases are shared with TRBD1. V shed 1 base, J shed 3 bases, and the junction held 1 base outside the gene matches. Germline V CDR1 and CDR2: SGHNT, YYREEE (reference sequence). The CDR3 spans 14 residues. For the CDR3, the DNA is TGTGCCAGCAGCTTGACAGGGGGCTACTATGGCTACACCTTC. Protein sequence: CASSLTGGYYGYTF. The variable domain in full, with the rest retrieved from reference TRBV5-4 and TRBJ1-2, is ETGVTQSPTHLIKTRGQQVTLRCSSQSGHNTVSWYQQALGQGPQFIFQYYREEENGRGNFPPRFSGLQFPNYSSELNVNALELDDSALYLCASSLTGGYYGYTFGSGTRLTVV.

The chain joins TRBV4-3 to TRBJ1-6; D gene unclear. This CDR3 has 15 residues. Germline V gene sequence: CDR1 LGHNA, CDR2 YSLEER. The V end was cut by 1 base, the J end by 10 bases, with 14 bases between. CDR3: CASSQVATPGSPLHF. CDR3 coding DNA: TGCGCCAGCAGCCAAGTTGCGACCCCGGGGTCACCCCTCCACTTT.

The CDR3 DNA sequence: TGTGCCAGCAGTTTACGGGTTCGCACAGATACGCAGTATTTT. Its translation is CASSLRVRTDTQYF. The genes are TRBV28 and TRBJ2-3; D remains unclear. CDR1 MDHEN and CDR2 SYDVKM come from the germline V gene. V dropped 2 bases and J dropped 1 base, with 7 bases sitting between them. The CDR3 consists of 14 residues. The variable domain in full, with the rest retrieved from reference TRBV28 and TRBJ2-3, is DVKVTQSSRYLVKRTGEKVFLECVQDMDHENMFWYRQDPGLGLRLIYFSYDVKMKEKGDIPEGYSVSREKKERFSLILESASTNQTSMYLCASSLRVRTDTQYFGPGTRLTVL.

The CDR3 nucleotides read TGTGCCAGCAGTAGTAGGGGGTTTGGTAGCAATCAGCCCCAGCATTTT. This translates into CASSSRGFGSNQPQHF. The genes are TRBV2 and TRBJ1-5, with a weak D call TRBD1 (6 bases). The V gene lost 5 bases and the J gene lost 0 bases, with 14 bases spanning the gap. This CDR3 has 16 amino acids. Germline values: CDR1 SNHLY, CDR2 FYNNEI.

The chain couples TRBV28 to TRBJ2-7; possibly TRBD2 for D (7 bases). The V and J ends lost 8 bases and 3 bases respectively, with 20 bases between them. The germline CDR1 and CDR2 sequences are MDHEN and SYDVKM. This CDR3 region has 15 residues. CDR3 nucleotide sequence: TGTGCCAGCGGGGTAGGGGGGGACCGCGGCTACGAGCAGTACTTC. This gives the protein CASGVGGDRGYEQYF.

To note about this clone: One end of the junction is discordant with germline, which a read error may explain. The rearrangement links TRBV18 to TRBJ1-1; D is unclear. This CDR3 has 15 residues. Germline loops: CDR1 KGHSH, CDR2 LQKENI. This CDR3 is CASSPPDNGDTEAFF. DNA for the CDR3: TGTGCCAGCTCCCCACCGGATAACGGGGACACTGAAGCTTTCTTT.

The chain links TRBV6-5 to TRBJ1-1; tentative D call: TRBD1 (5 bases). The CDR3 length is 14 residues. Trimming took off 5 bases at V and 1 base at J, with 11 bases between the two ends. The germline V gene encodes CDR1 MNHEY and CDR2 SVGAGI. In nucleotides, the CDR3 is TGTGCCAGCAGTGTACAGGCGTCGAACACTGAAGCTTTCTTT. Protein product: CASSVQASNTEAFF.